One sample yielded the 22 T cell receptor beta chains listed below, sequenced in a study of T and B cells in COVID-19 patients. From blood, roughly 240-550 ng of genomic DNA served as TRB template. Multiplex PCR with BIOMED2 TRB-A/B primer pools amplified TRB rearrangements. TCRdb processed the multiplex PCR reads anew with MiXCR; each CDR3 protein has one entry. The sample contains 20,000 to 30,000 distinct CDR3 sequences, approximately 29% of which appear only once. Source material: blood. These receptors all come from a human donor who had recovered from COVID-19.

This clonotype was seen only a few times. The chain links TRBV7-9 to TRBJ2-1; 12 bases align to TRBD2. This CDR3 comprises 15 residues. V lost 3 bases to trimming and J lost 8 bases; unmatched junction nucleotides: 5. The germline V gene has CDR1 SEHNR and CDR2 FQNEAQ (reference sequence). The CDR3 DNA reads as TGTGCCAGCAGCTTCAGTCTAGCGGGGGGGCATGAGCAGTTCTTC. Encoded protein: CASSFSLAGGHEQFF.

The chain carries TRBV29-1 and TRBJ2-7; perhaps TRBD2 as D (6 bases). The germline V gene encodes CDR1 SQVTM and CDR2 ANQGSEA. V lost 6 bases, J lost 2 bases, and 14 bases lay in between. There are 13 residues in the CDR3. The CDR3 nucleotides read TGCAGCGTGGCCGGGACTGGAACCTACGAGCAGTACTTC. Protein sequence: CSVAGTGTYEQYF.

This clonotype was recorded a few times. Here the CDR3 DNA reads TGTGCCAGCTCACTCGGACAGGGCATGAACACTGAAGCTTTCTTT. This encodes CASSLGQGMNTEAFF. V and J are TRBV18 and TRBJ1-1; 8 bases fit TRBD1. The CDR3 has 15 amino acids. V dropped 4 bases and J dropped 0; count of bases not matched to a gene: 4. Germline V lookup: CDR1 KGHSH, CDR2 LQKENI.

This clonotype occurred a few times. The chain combines TRBV30 with TRBJ1-2; D might be TRBD1 (5 bases). V dropped 2 bases and J dropped 4 bases, with 11 bases sitting between them. The V gene's germline CDR1 is GTSNPN and CDR2 SVGIG (reference sequence). This CDR3 has 13 amino acids. The CDR3 DNA sequence: TGTGCCTGGAGTTACGGGGGAGGCTATGGCTACACCTTC. This codes for CAWSYGGGYGYTF.

In this sample, this clonotype turned up a few times. The CDR3: CASSLVAYNEQFF. The CDR3 DNA is TGTGCCAGCAGCTTGGTGGCCTACAATGAGCAGTTCTTC. The chain has TRBV5-4 and TRBJ2-1; D call uncertain. Trimming shortened V by 0 bases and J by 2 bases, and 3 bases separated the two germline ends. The CDR3 spans 13 residues. The germline CDR1 and CDR2 sequences are SGHNT and YYREEE (reference sequence).

This clonotype was counted ten times or more. The rearrangement uses TRBV19 and TRBJ2-5; TRBD2 agrees at 9 bases. Germline assignment: CDR1 LNHDA and CDR2 SQIVND (reference sequence). The CDR3 contains 17 residues. V lost 5 bases, J lost 1 base, and 11 bases stayed unmatched. The CDR3 sequence is CASSWPRAGGLQETQYF. Here the CDR3 DNA reads TGTGCCAGTAGTTGGCCGCGAGCGGGAGGACTCCAAGAGACCCAGTACTTC. The whole variable domain, filled in from reference TRBV19 and TRBJ2-5, reads DGGITQSPKYLFRKEGQNVTLSCEQNLNHDAMYWYRQDPGQGLRLIYYSQIVNDFQKGDIAEGYSVSREKKESFPLTVTSAQKNPTAFYLCASSWPRAGGLQETQYFGPGTRLLVL.

The V gene is TRBV7-6, the J gene TRBJ2-7; 7 nucleotides align to TRBD2. The CDR3 totals 15 residues. Trimming took 5 bases from V and 3 from J; bases not matched to a gene: 10. Germline CDR1 and CDR2: SGHVS and FNYEAQ. The CDR3 coding sequence is TGTGCCAGCAGCCCCCGGGGAGCGGGATTCTACGAGCAGTACTTC. This sequence encodes CASSPRGAGFYEQYF.

A few counts support this clonotype. The chain has TRBV28 and TRBJ2-3, with 9 positions matching TRBD1. Germline CDR1 and CDR2: MDHEN and SYDVKM. The CDR3 is made up of 13 amino acids. V was pared by 6 bases and J by 6 bases, with 4 bases of the junction left unmatched. The CDR3, as DNA: TGTGCCAGCAGGGGACAGGGCTGGGATACGCAGTATTTT. Translated: CASRGQGWDTQYF.

This clonotype was picked up many times. The rearrangement links TRBV27 to TRBJ2-5, with unresolved D. Germline V gene data show CDR1 as MNHEY and CDR2 as SMNVEV (reference sequence). The CDR3 extends over 16 amino acids. Trimming took off 0 bases at V and 2 bases at J, with 13 bases between the two ends. CDR3: CASSLSLQAGQETQYF. CDR3 sequence (DNA): TGTGCCAGCAGTTTATCTCTCCAGGCTGGACAAGAGACCCAGTACTTC.

This clonotype was observed many times. J is TRBJ2-3 and V is TRBV15; 11 bases map to TRBD2. Germline V lookup: CDR1 LNHNV, CDR2 YYDKDF (reference sequence). There are 16 residues in the CDR3. With 3 bases clipped from V and 2 bases from J, the junction kept 4 bases outside the gene matches. CDR3 in DNA: TGTGCCACCAGCAGCGGGACTAGCGGAACCACAGATACGCAGTATTTT. Translating gives CATSSGTSGTTDTQYF.

The V gene is TRBV14, the J gene TRBJ2-3, with TRBD1 matching 12 bases. The CDR3 spans 17 residues. J was trimmed by 0 bases and V by 4 bases; bases with no gene match: 5. Per the germline V gene, CDR1 is SGHDN and CDR2 is FVKESK. Here the CDR3 DNA reads TGTGCCAGCAGCCTCGGGACAGGGGGCAGAAGCACAGATACGCAGTATTTT. It translates to CASSLGTGGRSTDTQYF.

The chain is built from TRBV5-1 and TRBJ1-2, with 8 bases matching TRBD1. This CDR3 is built from 15 residues. Germline V gene lookup returns CDR1 SGHRS and CDR2 YFSETQ. V lost 0 bases to trimming and J lost 4 bases; unmatched junction nucleotides: 5. In DNA form, the CDR3 reads TGCGCCAGCAGCTTGGGACAGGGGCCGCCCTATGGCTACACCTTC. Translated: CASSLGQGPPYGYTF.

Concerning this clonotype itself: A read error may be the cause here, since a much bigger clone is one base away. The chain uses TRBV6-5 and TRBJ2-1; D is possibly TRBD1 or TRBD2 (6 bases each). The CDR3 is 14 residues long. The V gene's germline CDR1 is MNHEY and CDR2 SVGAGI. CDR3 sequence reads: CTSSYGGSYNEQFF. The CDR3 DNA reads as TGTACCAGCAGTTACGGGGGCTCGTACAATGAGCAGTTCTTC.

The chain links TRBV5-5 to TRBJ2-3, with TRBD2 matching 13 bases. Germline CDR1 SGHKS, CDR2 YYEKEE (reference sequence). The CDR3 extends over 16 amino acids. The V gene end was trimmed by 4 bases and the J gene end by 6 bases; junction bases not matched to a gene: 8. The CDR3 DNA reads TGTGCCAGCAGCGGACGGACTAGCGGGAGTTGGGATACGCAGTATTTT. Amino acid sequence: CASSGRTSGSWDTQYF.

Many counts were recorded for this clonotype. V and J are TRBV6-5 and TRBJ2-3; no firm D call. This CDR3 region has 13 residues. The germline V and J ends were trimmed by 6 bases and 0 bases, with 7 bases remaining between them. Germline CDR1 is MNHEY and CDR2 is SVGAGI. The CDR3 loop reads CASSYRSTDTQYF. The CDR3 nucleotides read TGTGCCAGCAGCTATCGCAGCACAGATACGCAGTATTTT.

This clonotype was seen just once. V gene TRBV20-1 combines with J gene TRBJ1-1, with a weak D call TRBD1 (6 bases). Germline-derived CDR1 and CDR2 are DFQATT and SNEGSKA (reference sequence). The length of the CDR3 is 16 residues. The V gene lost 1 base and the J gene lost 10 bases, with 25 bases spanning the gap. CDR3 coding DNA: TGCAGTGCTAGAGGAGGGGGTGGCAGAGCCACCCTTTCAGCTTTCTTT. Encoded protein: CSARGGGGRATLSAFF.

The rearrangement joins TRBV7-2 to TRBJ1-4; no clear D gene. Trimming stripped 1 base from V and 7 bases from J, with 13 bases between. This CDR3 comprises 15 residues. Germline CDR1 reads SGHTA; CDR2 reads FQGNSA. In nucleotides, the CDR3 is TGTGCCAGCAGCTTAGTTTCGGGGAGCGCTGAAAAACTGTTTTTT. It yields the protein CASSLVSGSAEKLFF.

This chain uses TRBV20-1 with TRBJ2-1; D is perhaps TRBD1 or TRBD2 (5 bases each). Germline assignment: CDR1 DFQATT and CDR2 SNEGSKA (reference sequence). V was clipped by 5 bases and J by 6 bases, with 14 bases between them. This CDR3 comprises 13 residues. CDR3 nucleotide sequence: TGCAGTGCTTTCGGGACGGGCCCCAATGAGCAGTTCTTC. Residues: CSAFGTGPNEQFF.

There are a few counts of this clonotype. The chain has TRBV6-5 and TRBJ2-4; D assignment may be TRBD1 or TRBD2 (5 bases each). Germline V CDR1 and CDR2: MNHEY, SVGAGI. The CDR3 has 16 amino acids. V was shortened by 1 base and J by 0 bases, with 10 bases between the two germline ends. The CDR3: CASSYLGVLAKNIQYF. CDR3 DNA: TGTGCCAGCAGTTACTTGGGGGTATTAGCCAAAAACATTCAGTACTTC.

Only a few counts were recorded for this clonotype. V is TRBV6-1 and J is TRBJ2-2; TRBD1 matches 8 bases. The germline V gene has CDR1 MNHNS and CDR2 SASEGT. The J segment lost 3 bases and the V segment lost 6 bases, leaving 18 bases of the junction unmatched. The CDR3 is 19 amino acids. The CDR3 coding sequence is TGTGCCAGCAGAACCGGGACAGGAGGGCGAGGGGTACACACCGGGGAGCTGTTTTTT. It translates to CASRTGTGGRGVHTGELFF.

The chain has TRBV2 and TRBJ2-7; D not resolved. V was cut by 7 bases and J by 4 bases, with 20 bases left in between. The germline gives CDR1 SNHLY, CDR2 FYNNEI. This CDR3 has 15 residues. CDR3 sequence (DNA): TGTGCCAGCAAGCCGACACTTGATCCGATATACGAGCAGTACTTC. It codes for CASKPTLDPIYEQYF. Based on the CDR3 plus reference TRBV2 and TRBJ2-7, the full variable domain is EPEVTQTPSHQVTQMGQEVILRCVPISNHLYFYWYRQILGQKVEFLVSFYNNEISEKSEIFDDQFSVERPDGSNFTLKIRSTKLEDSAMYFCASKPTLDPIYEQYFGPGTRLTVT.

V gene TRBV4-3 combines with J gene TRBJ1-6; weak D call: TRBD1 (6 bases). Trimming stripped 0 bases from V and 7 bases from J, with 25 bases between. The germline V gene has CDR1 LGHNA and CDR2 YSLEER. The CDR3 is 20 amino acids. The CDR3 region has the DNA TGCGCCAGCAGCCAAGATAAGCCGGACCGGACAACAGGGTTGAATTCACCCCTCCACTTT. Translation: CASSQDKPDRTTGLNSPLHF.